Presented here are 30 T cell receptor beta chains from one specimen sequenced in a study of T cells in Graves' hyperthyroidism and ophthalmopathy. TCR beta CDR3 sequences were amplified from RNA transcripts. The HTBI primer set served for first-round RT-PCR of the TCR CDR3. TCRdb reprocessed the multiplex PCR reads with MiXCR, giving one entry per CDR3 protein. Among a few hundred thousand distinct CDR3 sequences listed, approximately 13% were seen once. The sample was blood. These receptors were taken from a man between 25 and 39 years old with Graves' hyperthyroidism that later progressed to Graves' ophthalmopathy.

The table lists this clonotype with a few counts. The chain carries TRBV2 and TRBJ1-5, with D unresolved. Germline values: CDR1 SNHLY, CDR2 FYNNEI. V lost 6 bases and J lost 6, with 21 bases in between. The CDR3 contains 16 residues. The DNA of the CDR3 is TGTGCCAGCAGCTTGTCGTCGGGGAGAGTCGGTCAGCCCCAGCATTTT. It translates to CASSLSSGRVGQPQHF.

The chain combines TRBV12-3 or TRBV12-4 with TRBJ2-7; 8 bases fit TRBD1. V gave up 5 bases and J gave up 7 bases; unmatched junction bases: 13. This CDR3 is 15 amino acids long. The CDR3 reads CASSLQGTGGKEQYF. The CDR3 DNA reads as TGTGCCAGCAGTCTCCAGGGGACAGGAGGGAAGGAGCAGTACTTC.

A few counts support this clonotype. The chain links TRBV3-1 to TRBJ1-1, with D unclear. The CDR3 loop spans 11 amino acids. The V gene's germline CDR1 is LGHDT and CDR2 YNNKEL (reference sequence). V dropped 3 bases and J dropped 7 bases, with 6 bases sitting between them. This CDR3 is CASSQQREAFF. The CDR3 coding sequence is TGTGCCAGCAGCCAGCAGCGTGAAGCTTTCTTT.

In its sample, this clonotype was seen a few times. The chain joins TRBV7-2 to TRBJ2-3; D call uncertain. CDR1 is SGHTA, CDR2 FQGNSA, per germline. CDR3 size: 14 residues. The ends were cut back, 5 bases at V and 2 bases at J, with 11 bases in the middle. Here the CDR3 reads CASSLDSHTDTQYF. CDR3 nucleotides: TGTGCCAGCAGCCTCGACTCACACACAGATACGCAGTATTTT.

The sample holds many counts of this clonotype. This chain connects TRBV2 to TRBJ1-1; TRBD1 matches at 7 bases. Germline lookup yields CDR1 SNHLY and CDR2 FYNNEI. Trimming at V came to 6 bases and at J to 3 bases, leaving 7 bases not matched to a gene. The CDR3 has 14 residues. The CDR3 loop reads CASRPTQGDTEAFF. Written as DNA, the CDR3 is TGTGCCAGCAGGCCTACTCAGGGGGACACTGAAGCTTTCTTT.

This chain links TRBV5-1 with TRBJ1-6; D ambiguous. Trimming left V 8 bases short and J 2 bases short, with 20 bases between. The CDR3 has 17 amino acids. From germline, CDR1 is SGHRS and CDR2 YFSETQ. In DNA, the CDR3 is TGCGCCAGTCCCCCTTCCGAAGCCGGCACCTATAATTCACCCCTCCACTTT. This codes for CASPPSEAGTYNSPLHF.

In its sample, this clonotype was seen a few times. The chain recombines TRBV10-2 with TRBJ1-6; 8 bases agree with TRBD1. The length of the CDR3 is 13 residues. Germline-derived CDR1 and CDR2 are WSHSY and SAAADI. V trimming: 6 bases; J trimming: 5 bases; junction bases outside the gene matches: 0. DNA of the CDR3: TGCGCCAGCAGGACAGGGGATAATTCACCCCTCCACTTT. Translating it yields CASRTGDNSPLHF.

This clonotype was found many times. The V call is TRBV28, the J call TRBJ2-1; 11 bases map to TRBD1. Germline CDR1 is MDHEN and CDR2 is SYDVKM. The V and J ends lost 3 bases and 8 bases, in that order; junction bases with no gene match: 9. The CDR3 is made up of 16 amino acids. The CDR3 DNA is TGTGCCAGCAGTTTTAGCATTGGACAGGGGGCCGATGAGCAGTTCTTC. Translating gives CASSFSIGQGADEQFF.

J is TRBJ2-7 and V is TRBV19; D remains ambiguous. The CDR3 covers 11 residues. V shed 6 bases and J shed 6 bases, with 9 bases lying between them. Looked up from germline, CDR1 is LNHDA and CDR2 is SQIVND (reference sequence). The CDR3 DNA follows: TGTGCCAGTAGCTTCGGTGGCGAGCAGTACTTC. It specifies CASSFGGEQYF.

This clonotype was seen ten or more times. The chain couples TRBV7-8 to TRBJ2-7; D gene ambiguous. Trimming stripped 4 bases from V and 2 bases from J, with 18 bases between. The CDR3 length is 16 residues. The germline V gene encodes CDR1 SGHVS and CDR2 FQNEAQ. CDR3 protein: CASSSFRFQGPYEQYF. The CDR3 bases are TGTGCCAGCAGCTCCTTCCGGTTCCAAGGGCCCTACGAGCAGTACTTC.

This clonotype was recorded many times. This chain connects TRBV2 to TRBJ1-6, with D possibly matching TRBD1 (5 bases). The ends were cut back, 8 bases at V and 8 bases at J, with 10 bases in the middle. There are 12 residues in the CDR3. The V gene's germline CDR1 is SNHLY and CDR2 FYNNEI. The CDR3 is CASRDGDSPLHF. DNA of the CDR3: TGTGCCAGCCGGGACGGAGATTCACCCCTCCACTTT.

The V call is TRBV12-3 or TRBV12-4, the J call TRBJ1-3; D is undetermined. V lost 5 bases, J lost 8 bases, and 22 bases lay in between. The CDR3 runs 16 residues. Here the CDR3 DNA reads TGTGCCAGCAGTCCTATTCTACACGGAGACGAGGACACCATATATTTT. Amino acid sequence: CASSPILHGDEDTIYF.

There are many counts of this clonotype. This rearrangement joins TRBV20-1 to TRBJ1-6; the D gene is possibly TRBD1 (5 bases). Trimming removed 3 bases from V and 2 bases from J, with 11 bases in between. In germline, CDR1 is DFQATT, CDR2 SNEGSKA (reference sequence). CDR3 length: 15 residues. The CDR3 DNA sequence: TGCAGTGCTAGGGTGGGGGGTGCCTATAATTCACCCCTCCACTTT. Residues: CSARVGGAYNSPLHF.

The chain couples TRBV20-1 to TRBJ2-7; no reliable D call. Trimming left V 5 bases short and J 2 bases short, with 13 bases between. This CDR3 region has 13 residues. Germline V gene lookup returns CDR1 DFQATT and CDR2 SNEGSKA (reference sequence). The CDR3 nucleotides read TGCAGTGCTCCGGATAGGGTGGCCTACGAGCAGTACTTC. Amino acid sequence: CSAPDRVAYEQYF.

This rearrangement joins TRBV7-8 to TRBJ1-5, with TRBD1 identical over 10 bases. The germline V gene has CDR1 SGHVS and CDR2 FQNEAQ. The trim removed 5 bases at V and 2 bases at J, leaving 6 bases unmatched. The CDR3 has 16 amino acids. In nucleotides, the CDR3 is TGTGCCAGCAGCCTCGACAGGGGGCCTGGCAATCAGCCCCAGCATTTT. Translating it yields CASSLDRGPGNQPQHF.

In nucleotides, the CDR3 is TGTGCCAGCAGCCCCGGGCTGCTAGAAGCTTTCTTT. The encoded protein is CASSPGLLEAFF. V gene TRBV7-9 combines with J gene TRBJ1-1; D is unclear. The germline gives CDR1 SEHNR, CDR2 FQNEAQ (reference sequence). The CDR3 covers 12 residues. The ends were cut back, 5 bases at V and 8 bases at J, with 12 bases in the middle.

On this clonotype: An end of the junction differs from the germline gene, which may be a read error. The gene calls are TRBV15 and TRBJ2-5, with D possibly matching TRBD2 (5 bases). The CDR3 loop spans 14 amino acids. Germline values: CDR1 LNHNV, CDR2 YYDKDF (reference sequence). CDR3 in DNA: TGTGCCGCCAGCAGAGGTTGGGGAGCAGAGACCCAGTACTTC. The encoded protein is CAASRGWGAETQYF.

In its sample, this clonotype was seen many times. The chain has TRBV20-1 and TRBJ1-5; TRBD1 aligns across 11 bases. The CDR3 contains 15 residues. Trimming removed 7 bases from V and 1 base from J; junction bases left unmatched: 6. Germline CDR1 and CDR2: DFQATT and SNEGSKA (reference sequence). The CDR3 DNA is TGCAGTGTACCGGACAGGGGGCTAAGCAATCAGCCCCAGCATTTT. Protein: CSVPDRGLSNQPQHF.

This clonotype showed up many times. The chain is built from TRBV20-1 and TRBJ2-4; D might be TRBD2 (7 bases). Per germline, CDR1 DFQATT and CDR2 SNEGSKA (reference sequence). CDR3 length: 17 amino acids. V was shortened by 4 bases and J by 1 base, with 20 bases between the two germline ends. The DNA of the CDR3 is TGCAGTGCTATACGGCGGGGGCCACTTCGGGCCAAAAACATTCAGTACTTC. Protein product: CSAIRRGPLRAKNIQYF.

V usage is TRBV5-1 and J usage is TRBJ2-2; 10 bases line up with TRBD2. J gave up 4 bases and V 3 bases, and 6 bases lay outside the gene matches. Germline V gene sequence: CDR1 SGHRS, CDR2 YFSETQ. The CDR3 is made up of 16 amino acids. The chain's CDR3 is CASSSPGTSATGELFF. The CDR3 region has the DNA TGCGCCAGCAGCTCCCCCGGGACTAGCGCCACCGGGGAGCTGTTTTTT.

This clonotype was recorded a few times. The J gene is TRBJ2-4, the V gene TRBV29-1; D may be TRBD1 or TRBD2 (5 bases each). V lost 4 bases to trimming and J lost 1 base, with 14 bases between them. This CDR3 comprises 15 residues. From germline, CDR1 is SQVTM and CDR2 ANQGSEA. In DNA form, the CDR3 reads TGCAGCGTTGTAGGGGAGAGGGTGGCCAAAAACATTCAGTACTTC. Translation: CSVVGERVAKNIQYF.

The chain combines TRBV19 with TRBJ1-2, with 9 bases fitting TRBD1. Germline V gene sequence: CDR1 LNHDA, CDR2 SQIVND (reference sequence). J gave up 6 bases and V 5 bases, and 13 bases lay outside the gene matches. This CDR3 has 16 residues. The CDR3 loop reads CASSPAWGQGWDGYTF. CDR3 in DNA: TGTGCCAGTAGTCCTGCGTGGGGACAGGGATGGGATGGCTACACCTTC.

The rearrangement uses TRBV10-2 and TRBJ1-1, with no clear D. CDR1 is WSHSY, CDR2 SAAADI, per germline. The CDR3 contains 12 residues. Trimming cost V 8 bases and J 0 bases, with 7 bases left between them. Here the CDR3 reads CASRGLNTEAFF. The CDR3 DNA reads as TGCGCCAGCCGCGGATTGAACACTGAAGCTTTCTTT.

For this clonotype: A single base separates this from a much larger clone, so it may be a read error. V usage is TRBV4-1 and J usage is TRBJ2-3; 9 positions agree with TRBD2. J was trimmed by 4 bases and V by 1 base; bases with no gene match: 6. Germline V gene data show CDR1 as MGHRA and CDR2 as YSYEKL. The CDR3 runs to 16 residues. The CDR3 here is CASSQVSAGGPDTQYF. CDR3 nucleotides: TGCGCCAGCAGCCAAGTCTCAGCGGGGGGCCCAGATACGCAGTATTTT.

This sequence joins TRBV7-2 and TRBJ1-5; 8 nucleotides line up with TRBD1. V lost 3 bases and J lost 4; bases outside the gene matches: 5. Per the germline V gene, CDR1 is SGHTA and CDR2 is FQGNSA. The CDR3 is 15 residues long. The CDR3 protein is CASSFGGTGNQPQHF. The CDR3 bases are TGTGCCAGCAGCTTTGGGGGGACAGGAAATCAGCCCCAGCATTTT.

This clonotype appeared many times. CDR3 coding DNA: TGTGCCAGCAGCTCTCCTAGGGGGACAGGGCATTCACCCCTCCACTTT. Encoded protein: CASSSPRGTGHSPLHF. The chain combines TRBV6-1 with TRBJ1-6; TRBD1 agrees at 9 bases. This CDR3 is 16 amino acids long. With V trimmed by 6 bases and J by 8 bases, 11 bases remained unmatched. Germline values: CDR1 MNHNS, CDR2 SASEGT.

This clonotype was detected many times. The chain carries TRBV7-9 and TRBJ2-1; D is uncertain. Germline V gene data show CDR1 as SEHNR and CDR2 as FQNEAQ (reference sequence). Trimming removed 1 base at V and 10 bases at J, with 8 bases between. This CDR3 region has 12 residues. CDR3 protein: CASSLGAREQFF. CDR3 DNA sequence: TGTGCCAGCAGCTTAGGGGCCAGAGAGCAGTTCTTC.

In this sample, this clonotype turned up a few times. The rearrangement uses TRBV6-1 and TRBJ1-5, with D possibly being TRBD1 (5 bases). The V end lost 6 bases, the J end lost 3 bases, and 12 bases lay between the germline ends. This CDR3 comprises 14 residues. Germline loops: CDR1 MNHNS, CDR2 SASEGT. CDR3 amino acids: CASSDSGFNQPQHF. The CDR3, as DNA: TGTGCCAGCAGCGACAGCGGATTCAATCAGCCCCAGCATTTT.

A few counts support this clonotype. The chain recombines TRBV5-8 with TRBJ1-5; 7 bases agree with TRBD1. The CDR3 runs to 19 residues. J lost 0 bases, V lost 2 bases, and 14 bases had no gene match. Germline-derived CDR1 and CDR2 are SGHTS and YDEGEE. The chain's CDR3 is CASSFGERDSPYSNQPQHF. The CDR3 coding sequence is TGTGCCAGCAGCTTCGGGGAGAGGGACAGCCCCTATAGCAATCAGCCCCAGCATTTT.

Ten or more counts support this clonotype. The chain couples TRBV4-1 to TRBJ1-1, with D perhaps matching TRBD1 (6 bases). Germline V gene sequence: CDR1 MGHRA, CDR2 YSYEKL. CDR3 length: 14 residues. Trimming removed 4 bases from V and 1 base from J, with 10 bases in between. CDR3 loop: CASSRTGQNTEAFF. The CDR3 bases are TGCGCCAGCAGCCGAACGGGACAGAACACTGAAGCTTTCTTT.